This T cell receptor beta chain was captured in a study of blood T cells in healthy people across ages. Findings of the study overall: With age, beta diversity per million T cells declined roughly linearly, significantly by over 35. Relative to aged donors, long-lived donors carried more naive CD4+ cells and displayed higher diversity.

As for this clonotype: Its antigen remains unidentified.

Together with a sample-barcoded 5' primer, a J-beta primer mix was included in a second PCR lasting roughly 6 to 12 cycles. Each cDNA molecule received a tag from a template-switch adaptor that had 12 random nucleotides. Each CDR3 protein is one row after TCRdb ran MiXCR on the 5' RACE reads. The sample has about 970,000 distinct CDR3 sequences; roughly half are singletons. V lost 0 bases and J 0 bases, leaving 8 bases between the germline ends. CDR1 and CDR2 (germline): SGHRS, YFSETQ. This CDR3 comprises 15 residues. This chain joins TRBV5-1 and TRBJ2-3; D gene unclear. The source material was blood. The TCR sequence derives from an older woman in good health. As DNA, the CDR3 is TGCGCCAGCAGCTTGGCTGCGTTGAGCACAGATACGCAGTATTTT. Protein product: CASSLAALSTDTQYF.